This T cell receptor (beta chain) is drawn from a study of cytomegalovirus exposure and HLA in healthy donors. Study-wide results and limits: In terms of immune exposure information, only CMV serostatus was available.

Comments on this clone: Antigen specificity is unknown. At one end, the junction sequence differs from germline, possibly due to a read error.

CDR1 and CDR2 from the germline V gene are SEHNR and FQNEAQ (reference sequence). This CDR3 region has 16 residues. 13 Jbeta primers and 60 Vbeta primers were used for the PCR. Under the authors' procedure: About 11 million shared chains were among the 80 million or so unique TCR beta chains that a later analysis counted. Method: immunoSEQ multiplex PCR; TCRdb's copy keeps in-frame clones and lacks some. Clone size and V and J calls were adopted from that table, with D and trimming inferred from the DNA. Found here are about 120,000 clones, around 83% of them singletons; the top ten hold around a fifth.

J is TRBJ1-5 and V is TRBV7-9; 8 bases agree with TRBD1. Material for sequencing was PBMCs. The clonotype comes from a man younger than 40 in good health and CMV-seropositive. CDR3 loop: CSSSLGGTGFNQPQHF. For the CDR3, the DNA is TGTTCCAGCAGCTTAGGGGGGACAGGCTTCAATCAGCCCCAGCATTTT. Based on the CDR3 plus reference TRBV7-9 and TRBJ1-5, the full variable domain is DTGVSQNPRHKITKRGQNVTFRCDPISEHNRLYWYRQTLGQGPEFLTYFQNEAQLEKSRLLSDRFSAERPKGSFSTLEIQRTEQGDSAMYLCSSSLGGTGFNQPQHFGDGTRLSIL.